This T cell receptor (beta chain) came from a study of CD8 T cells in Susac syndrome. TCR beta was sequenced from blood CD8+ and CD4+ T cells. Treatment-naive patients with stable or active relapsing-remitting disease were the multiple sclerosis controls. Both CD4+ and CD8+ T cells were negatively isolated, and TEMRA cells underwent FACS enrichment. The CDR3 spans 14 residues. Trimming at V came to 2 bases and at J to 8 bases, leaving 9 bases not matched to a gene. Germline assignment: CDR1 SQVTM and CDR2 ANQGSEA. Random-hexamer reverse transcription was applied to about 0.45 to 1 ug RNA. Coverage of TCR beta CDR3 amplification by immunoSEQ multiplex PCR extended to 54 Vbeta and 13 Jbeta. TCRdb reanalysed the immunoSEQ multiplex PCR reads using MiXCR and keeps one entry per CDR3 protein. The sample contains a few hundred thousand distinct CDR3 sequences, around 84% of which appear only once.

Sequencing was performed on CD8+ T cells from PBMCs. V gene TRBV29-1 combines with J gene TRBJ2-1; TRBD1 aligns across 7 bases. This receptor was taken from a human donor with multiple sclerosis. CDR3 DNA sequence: TGCAGCGTTGAAACAGGGGTGGAAATCGATGAGCAGTTCTTC. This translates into CSVETGVEIDEQFF.